The next 27 T cell receptor beta chains were all read from a single sample in a study of blood T cell repertoires in COVID-19. Here immunoSEQ multiplex PCR was the method, and the copy in TCRdb shows in-frame clones only, minus some. The repertoire holds 250,000 to 350,000 clones, with 87% as singletons. Sequencing was done on a sample of peripheral blood. These receptors were collected from a woman in her 50s who had recovered from COVID-19.

This clone was observed a handful of times. CDR3 DNA: TGTGCCAGCAGACCTGAACTAGCGGCTAACACCGGGGAGCTGTTTTTT. Its translation: CASRPELAANTGELFF. The gene calls are TRBV3-1 (or the pseudogene TRBV3-2) and TRBJ2-2, with 8 bases matching TRBD2. The CDR3 loop spans 16 amino acids. V dropped 6 bases and J dropped 2; count of bases not matched to a gene: 8. CDR1 and CDR2 (germline): LGHDT, YNNKEL (reference sequence).

This chain joins TRBV21-1 and TRBJ1-5; TRBD1 is the table's D call, not checked against the DNA. TRBV21-1 is a documented pseudogene. The CDR3 consists of 20 residues. CDR3 nucleotide sequence: TGTGCCAGCAGCAAAAAATGGGTCGGGACAGCGGATTATAGCAATCAGCCCCAGCATTTT. Encoded protein: CASSKKWVGTADYSNQPQHF.

This chain connects TRBV5-6 to TRBJ2-7, with 12 bases fitting TRBD2. V was pared by 1 base and J by 2 bases, with 10 bases of the junction left unmatched. The CDR3 sequence is 18 residues long. CDR1 is SGHDT, CDR2 YYEEEE, per germline. The CDR3: CASSLWAHGLAGTYEQYF. CDR3 bases: TGTGCCAGCAGCTTGTGGGCTCACGGACTAGCGGGGACCTACGAGCAGTACTTC.

The chain couples TRBV7-9 to TRBJ1-2, with D unclear. Deletions cut 3 bases from V and 4 bases from J, with 21 bases between. Germline V CDR1 and CDR2: SEHNR, FQNEAQ (reference sequence). This CDR3 contains 17 residues. The CDR3 is CASSFGGNGPVAYGYTF. The DNA for the CDR3 is TGTGCCAGCAGCTTTGGCGGGAACGGACCTGTTGCCTATGGCTACACCTTC. Based on the CDR3 plus reference TRBV7-9 and TRBJ1-2, the full variable domain is DTGVSQNPRHKITKRGQNVTFRCDPISEHNRLYWYRQTLGQGPEFLTYFQNEAQLEKSRLLSDRFSAERPKGSFSTLEIQRTEQGDSAMYLCASSFGGNGPVAYGYTFGSGTRLTVV.

V gene TRBV12-3 or TRBV12-4 combines with J gene TRBJ1-2; D remains unclear. Between the trimmed V and J ends, which lost 2 bases and 9 bases, there was a span of 13 bases. The CDR3 consists of 13 residues. DNA for the CDR3: TGTGCCAGCAGTTTAACAGAGTTAGTTAGCTACACCTTC. The encoded protein is CASSLTELVSYTF.

The chain is built from TRBV6-5 and TRBJ2-1; tentative D call: TRBD2 (5 bases). Germline V gives CDR1 MNHEY, CDR2 SVGAGI. The CDR3 runs to 15 residues. V was cut by 1 base and J by 1 base, with 8 bases left in between. For the CDR3, the DNA is TGTGCCAGCAGTTACTTCGGGGTTTCCTACAATGAGCAGTTCTTC. Encoded protein: CASSYFGVSYNEQFF.

The chain combines TRBV11-2 with TRBJ1-1; D is possibly TRBD1 (6 bases). Germline assignment: CDR1 SGHAT and CDR2 FQNNGV. The CDR3 runs to 14 residues. Trimming cost V 5 bases and J 1 base, with 11 bases left between them. As DNA, the CDR3 is TGTGCCAGCAGCCGGACCAGGGGGAACACTGAAGCTTTCTTT. It specifies CASSRTRGNTEAFF.

The genes are TRBV2 and TRBJ1-5; TRBD1 matches at 7 bases. CDR3 size: 15 residues. Looked up from germline, CDR1 is SNHLY and CDR2 is FYNNEI. The ends lost 3 bases at V and 6 bases at J; junction bases unmatched: 8. The CDR3 reads CASSEVNRGGQPQHF. DNA for the CDR3: TGTGCCAGCAGTGAGGTAAACAGGGGAGGTCAGCCCCAGCATTTT.

The rearrangement links TRBV7-2 to TRBJ2-3; 14 bases align to TRBD2. J lost 2 bases, V lost 5 bases, and 9 bases had no gene match. Germline loops: CDR1 SGHTA, CDR2 FQGNSA. This CDR3 comprises 18 residues. CDR3 residues: CASSPRTSGRLDTDTQYF. CDR3 coding DNA: TGTGCCAGCAGCCCCCGGACTAGCGGGAGGTTGGACACAGATACGCAGTATTTT.

The chain has TRBV29-1 and TRBJ2-3; D remains ambiguous. CDR1 is SQVTM, CDR2 ANQGSEA, per germline. The V gene lost 4 bases and the J gene lost 2 bases, with 7 bases spanning the gap. CDR3 size: 12 residues. The CDR3 bases are TGCAGCGTTGTTGGCTTCACAGATACGCAGTATTTT. Translation: CSVVGFTDTQYF.

CDR3 coding DNA: TGTGCCAGCAGTCCCCCAGGACTAGCGGGAGTACAGCAGTTCTTC. Protein sequence: CASSPPGLAGVQQFF. The chain has TRBV28 and TRBJ2-1, with 13 positions matching TRBD2. Germline assignment: CDR1 MDHEN and CDR2 SYDVKM. CDR3 size: 15 residues. Trimming took 5 bases from V and 11 from J; bases not matched to a gene: 9. Using reference TRBV28 and TRBJ2-1 for the parts outside the CDR3, the full variable domain is DVKVTQSSRYLVKRTGEKVFLECVQDMDHENMFWYRQDPGLGLRLIYFSYDVKMKEKGDIPEGYSVSREKKERFSLILESASTNQTSMYLCASSPPGLAGVQQFFGPGTRLTVL.

The rearrangement links TRBV10-3 to TRBJ1-3, with D perhaps TRBD1 (5 bases). The CDR3 covers 13 residues. Germline V gives CDR1 ENHRY, CDR2 SYGVKD. Trimming stripped 7 bases from V and 2 bases from J, with 9 bases between. CDR3: CAIKRGTGNTIYF. Written as DNA, the CDR3 is TGTGCCATCAAACGGGGGACTGGAAACACCATATATTTT.

The sample holds one count of this clone. This chain uses TRBV11-1 with TRBJ2-3; 8 bases map to TRBD2. Germline CDR1 SGHAT, CDR2 FQDESV (reference sequence). The V and J ends lost 4 bases and 11 bases, in that order; junction bases with no gene match: 11. The CDR3 is made up of 14 amino acids. CDR3 coding DNA: TGTGCCAGCAGCTCAAACCCCGGGACTAGACTGCAGTATTTT. Protein product: CASSSNPGTRLQYF.

The rearrangement uses TRBV7-2 and TRBJ1-4, with 8 bases fitting TRBD1. Trimming cost V 6 bases and J 3 bases; bases outside gene matches: 3. CDR3 length: 14 residues. Per the germline V gene, CDR1 is SGHTA and CDR2 is FQGNSA. The CDR3 DNA sequence: TGTGCCAGCAGGTTGGGACAGGCTAATGAAAAACTGTTTTTT. Translating gives CASRLGQANEKLFF.

The chain recombines TRBV7-8 with TRBJ2-1; 7 nucleotides match TRBD2. The V gene's germline CDR1 is SGHVS and CDR2 FQNEAQ. The CDR3 spans 15 residues. J was trimmed by 5 bases and V by 3 bases; bases with no gene match: 7. The CDR3 DNA follows: TGTGCCAGCAGCTTGGGACTAAGAGGTCACAATGAGCAGTTCTTC. Translated, it gives CASSLGLRGHNEQFF.

V usage is TRBV7-2 and J usage is TRBJ2-4, with a possible D match to TRBD2 (5 bases). The CDR3 covers 15 residues. Germline assignment: CDR1 SGHTA and CDR2 FQGNSA. Trimming left V 1 base short and J 6 bases short, with 13 bases between. The CDR3 spells CASSLGGGGVNIQYF. DNA for the CDR3: TGTGCCAGCAGCTTAGGCGGCGGAGGAGTAAACATTCAGTACTTC.

In its sample, this clone was seen a few times. The genes are TRBV7-2 and TRBJ2-1, with TRBD2 matching over 14 bases. The ends lost 5 bases at V and 9 bases at J; junction bases unmatched: 9. This CDR3 is 16 amino acids long. Germline CDR1 reads SGHTA; CDR2 reads FQGNSA. CDR3 loop: CASSGYGTSGSSEQFF. DNA for the CDR3: TGTGCCAGCAGCGGATACGGGACTAGCGGGAGTAGTGAGCAGTTCTTC.

The chain recombines TRBV29-1 with TRBJ2-3; the match to TRBD2 covers 8 bases. The V gene end was trimmed by 7 bases and the J gene end by 6 bases; junction bases not matched to a gene: 15. This CDR3 has 15 amino acids. Germline V gives CDR1 SQVTM, CDR2 ANQGSEA. CDR3 nucleotides: TGCAGCGCCCTCCCCCGGGGGGGCAGTACGGATACGCAGTATTTT. It is translated as CSALPRGGSTDTQYF.

V gene TRBV12-3 or TRBV12-4 combines with J gene TRBJ1-1; D possibly corresponds to TRBD1 (6 bases). V was clipped by 5 bases and J by 4 bases, with 11 bases between them. The CDR3 has 13 amino acids. Written as DNA, the CDR3 is TGTGCCAGCAGTCGAAAGGGGGTCACTGAAGCTTTCTTT. This encodes CASSRKGVTEAFF.

The rearrangement links TRBV19 to TRBJ1-1; D not resolved. The CDR3 has 14 amino acids. Trimming left V 7 bases short and J 4 bases short, with 16 bases between. CDR1 is LNHDA, CDR2 SQIVND, per germline (reference sequence). The CDR3: CASKLNPPGTEAFF. The CDR3, as DNA: TGTGCCAGTAAGTTAAACCCGCCGGGCACTGAAGCTTTCTTT.

The rearrangement links TRBV30 to TRBJ1-6, with TRBD1 matching 7 bases. This CDR3 has 15 amino acids. Germline V gene sequence: CDR1 GTSNPN, CDR2 SVGIG (reference sequence). V lost 2 bases and J lost 10; bases outside the gene matches: 11. CDR3 loop: CAWSSLTGMGSPLHF. Written as DNA, the CDR3 is TGTGCCTGGAGTTCCTTGACAGGGATGGGGTCACCCCTCCACTTT.

This chain joins TRBV11-2 and TRBJ2-5; 9 bases agree with TRBD2. Germline V gene data show CDR1 as SGHAT and CDR2 as FQNNGV. The CDR3 has 15 residues. V shed 1 base, J shed 5 bases, and the junction held 5 bases outside the gene matches. This CDR3 reads CASSLGLAGSETQYF. CDR3 nucleotides: TGTGCCAGCAGCTTAGGTCTAGCGGGGAGTGAGACCCAGTACTTC.

The CDR3 protein is CASSPRVDGNTIYF. Here the CDR3 DNA reads TGTGCCAGCAGCCCTAGAGTGGATGGAAACACCATATATTTT. This rearrangement joins TRBV4-2 to TRBJ1-3; D remains ambiguous. Germline assignment: CDR1 LGHNA and CDR2 YNFKEQ. The CDR3 consists of 14 residues. The germline V and J ends were trimmed by 4 bases and 3 bases, with 10 bases remaining between them.

This clone was observed many times. The rearrangement uses TRBV9 and TRBJ2-7; 8 bases align to TRBD2. Germline values: CDR1 SGDLS, CDR2 YYNGEE. V lost 3 bases to trimming and J lost 2 bases; unmatched junction nucleotides: 4. This CDR3 is built from 14 residues. In DNA, the CDR3 is TGTGCCAGCAGCGCAGCGGGGGTACCCTACGAGCAGTACTTC. The encoded protein is CASSAAGVPYEQYF.

V gene TRBV10-2 combines with J gene TRBJ2-5; 13 nucleotides agree with TRBD2. The CDR3 loop spans 16 amino acids. With 7 bases clipped from V and 5 bases from J, the junction kept 10 bases outside the gene matches. Germline lookup yields CDR1 WSHSY and CDR2 SAAADI. CDR3 coding DNA: TGCGCCAGCACCGGACTAGCGGGAGTGGTGGGGGAGACCCAGTACTTC. Its protein product is CASTGLAGVVGETQYF.

The chain links TRBV28 to TRBJ1-4, with unresolved D. V was shortened by 3 bases and J by 5 bases, with 7 bases between the two germline ends. The CDR3 has 13 residues. Germline CDR1 reads MDHEN; CDR2 reads SYDVKM. CDR3 residues: CASSFTGNEKLFF. CDR3 DNA: TGTGCCAGCAGTTTCACGGGAAATGAAAAACTGTTTTTT.

J is TRBJ2-7 and V is TRBV6-5, with 7 bases lining up with TRBD1. Germline V gives CDR1 MNHEY, CDR2 SVGAGI. The CDR3 covers 13 residues. The V gene end was trimmed by 6 bases and the J gene end by 4 bases; junction bases not matched to a gene: 6. CDR3 sequence reads: CASRRQGAYEQYF. Here the CDR3 DNA reads TGTGCCAGCAGGAGACAGGGTGCGTACGAGCAGTACTTC.